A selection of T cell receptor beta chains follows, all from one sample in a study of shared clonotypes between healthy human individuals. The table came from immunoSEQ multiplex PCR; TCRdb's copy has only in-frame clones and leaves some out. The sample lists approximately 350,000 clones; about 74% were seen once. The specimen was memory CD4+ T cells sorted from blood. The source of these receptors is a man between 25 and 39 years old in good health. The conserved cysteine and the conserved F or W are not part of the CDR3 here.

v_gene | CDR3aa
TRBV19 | ASIGGFVTEAF
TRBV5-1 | ASSTTSGRSYEQY
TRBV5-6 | ASSPGLLSSYEQY
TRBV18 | ASSPPAGGNTGELF
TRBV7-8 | ASRWGQGIETQY
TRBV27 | ASSPGGRETQY
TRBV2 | ASSGRGDSNQPQH
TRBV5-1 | ASERVPSTDTQY
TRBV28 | ASSFNIGELF
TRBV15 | ATSKRTSSYEQY
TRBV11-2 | ASSFRVGLAGATDTQY
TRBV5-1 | ASSLDLSGTGGSYEQY
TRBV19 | ASNAGGNTIY
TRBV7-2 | ASSSTGELF
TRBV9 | ASSVDGLPYEQY
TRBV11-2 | ASSLPGQGVYNEQF
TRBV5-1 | ASSLEGQSYEQY
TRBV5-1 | ASSLEPFSGNTIY
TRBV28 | ASSPSTASGRETQY
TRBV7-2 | ASSLVAGGPLPYEQY
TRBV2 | ASRTGGLTNTGELF
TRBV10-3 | AISESAASVQY
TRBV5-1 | ASSPDPNQPQH
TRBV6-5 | ASSRSGRANEQF
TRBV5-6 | ASSLYQTSGSYEQY
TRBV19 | ASSGKVQPQH
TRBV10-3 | AISESRAGGLSGANVLT
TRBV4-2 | ASSPSLKNRLAGGGGANVLT
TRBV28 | ASSLGTSGRTDTQY
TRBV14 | ASSQGAERGWMCNQPQH
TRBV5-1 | ASSLTGTSGIGTGELF
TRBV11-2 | ASSSTSGHEQF
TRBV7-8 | ASSWDRGRGNYNEQF
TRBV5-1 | ASSNLGRGSYGYT
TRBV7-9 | ASSPRDVETQY
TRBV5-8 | ASSRITLTGMSNQPQH
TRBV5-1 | ASSLLSLAGANTGELF
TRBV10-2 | ASSENPYGGRSGNTIY